This T cell receptor (beta chain) was obtained from a study of cytomegalovirus exposure and HLA in healthy donors. In the PCR, 60 Vbeta and 13 Jbeta primers were used. Clones were read by immunoSEQ multiplex PCR, and TCRdb kept only the in-frame ones, dropping some. In the table there are some 130,000 clones, over 60% of which are singletons. A word on this clone: Its specificity is not known.

Study results and caveats: As a later analysis showed, a missense DCLRE1C variant was linked to trimming of TCR beta V- and J-genes.

Germline assignment: CDR1 SGDLS and CDR2 YYNGEE. This CDR3 region has 16 residues. J gave up 1 base and V 4 bases, and 5 bases lay outside the gene matches. This TCR derives from a female donor in good health and CMV-seropositive. The rearrangement joins TRBV9 to TRBJ2-5, with 12 bases identical to TRBD2. The sample was PBMCs. DNA for the CDR3: TGTGCCAGCAGCTTCCCGGGACTAGCGGGCCAAGAGACCCAGTACTTC. Amino acids: CASSFPGLAGQETQYF.